This T cell receptor beta chain derives from a study of shared clonotypes between healthy human individuals. After removal of 0 bases from V and 3 bases from J, the junction contained 9 bases not matched to a gene. Per the germline V gene, CDR1 is SGDLS and CDR2 is YYNGEE. The CDR3 runs 17 residues. Generated by immunoSEQ multiplex PCR, the TCRdb table keeps only in-frame clones and is missing some. The profile covers around 640,000 clones, with around 96% appearing a single time and roughly 0.1% taken by the ten largest. Selected positively for CCR7 and CD45RO-negative, naive CD8 cells excluded terminally differentiated effector memory CD45RA+ cells.

The sequenced sample was naive CD8+ T cells sorted from blood. The receptor was isolated from a woman aged 25 to 39 in good health. The rearrangement links TRBV9 to TRBJ2-5; the match to TRBD2 covers 9 bases. CDR3 protein: CASSVGLAGAMEETQYF. CDR3 sequence (DNA): TGTGCCAGCAGCGTAGGATTAGCGGGAGCTATGGAAGAGACCCAGTACTTC.